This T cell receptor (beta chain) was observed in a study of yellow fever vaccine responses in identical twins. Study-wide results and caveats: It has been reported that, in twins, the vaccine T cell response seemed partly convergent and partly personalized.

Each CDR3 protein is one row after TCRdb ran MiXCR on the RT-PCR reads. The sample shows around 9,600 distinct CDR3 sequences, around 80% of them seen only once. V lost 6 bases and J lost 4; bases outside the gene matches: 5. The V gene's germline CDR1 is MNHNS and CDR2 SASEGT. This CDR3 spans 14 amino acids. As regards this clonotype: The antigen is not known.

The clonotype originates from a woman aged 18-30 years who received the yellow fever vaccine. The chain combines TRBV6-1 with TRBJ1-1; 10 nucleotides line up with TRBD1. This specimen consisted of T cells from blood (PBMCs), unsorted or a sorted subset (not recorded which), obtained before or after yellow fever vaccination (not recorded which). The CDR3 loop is CASSRRTGGTEAFF. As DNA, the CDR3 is TGTGCCAGCAGCCGACGGACAGGGGGCACTGAAGCTTTCTTT.